The present T cell receptor beta chain was sequenced within a study of shared clonotypes between healthy human individuals. The CDR3 is 14 residues long. V gave up 4 bases and J gave up 4 bases, with 12 bases separating them. CDR1 MDHEN and CDR2 SYDVKM come from the germline V gene. The deep-level immunoSEQ assay was used. Genomic DNA belonging to each subset was distributed in equal measure over several immunoSEQ plates. It was on ten immunoSEQ deep assay plates that unsorted PBMC DNA was sequenced. Sequencing used immunoSEQ multiplex PCR; TCRdb keeps in-frame clones, though not all of them. This table has about half a million clones, around 80% appearing once.

This receptor was taken from a woman aged 40 to 49 in good health. Some clones in this sample may be carry-over from other donors' samples. The specimen sequenced was PBMCs. The J gene is TRBJ2-3, the V gene TRBV28, with D perhaps TRBD2 (6 bases). The CDR3 nucleotides read TGTGCCAGCAGTTCCGGCGGAGGGCCAGATACGCAGTATTTT. Translated: CASSSGGGPDTQYF.